The entry that follows covers one T cell receptor beta chain sequence. Its antigen is unknown. No base qualities exist here, and no much larger clone lies one base off it. These data are taken from a study of CD8 T cells in ankylosing spondylitis (dated 2017 in TCRdb). General notes on the study: To find TCR variants linked to disease, the study profiled T cell receptor beta repertoires in ankylosing spondylitis patients and healthy donors. The full study cohort was made up of 25 ankylosing spondylitis patients and fewer than 120 healthy donors. Peripheral blood was sampled, and synovial fluid was additionally collected from ankylosing spondylitis patients. What the research found in general, with its limitations: Some motif variants were previously reported in synovial fluid and blood of reactive arthritis patients, suggesting common disease-initiation mechanisms. The disease-linked clones were reported as significantly enriched in matched synovial fluid samples from ankylosing spondylitis patients. Blood from ankylosing spondylitis patients appeared to be characterized by a TCR beta motif composed of under 10 highly homologous amino acid variants. The disease-linked clones showed a CD8+ phenotype and occurred at relatively low frequencies in peripheral blood.

Taken from cysteine to phenylalanine, the CDR3 has 13 residues. CDR3 DNA only is kept here, 39 bases in frame from base 1. Reading the germline V gene (reference sequence) gives CDR1 DFQATT and CDR2 SNEGSKA. V is shortened by 5 bases, J by 6 bases, and the region joining them spans 13 bases. The instrument was an Illumina HiSeq 2500. TCR beta libraries were prepared by quantitative 5'-RACE with molecular barcodes. As for the original processing: Disease-linked TCR variants were identified with a new computational method built on a probabilistic model of VDJ rearrangement. TCRdb trimmed public reads at Q25 via fastp, called clones via MiXCR and kept in-frame beta chains. Rows with one shared CDR3 protein collapse into an entry with the most common genes and DNA. These V and J calls derive from TCRdb rather than the authors' analysis. Here the sample has 200,000 to 300,000 distinct CDR3 sequences; around 8% occur a single time. The top ten constitute approximately 5% of the sample.

This TCR was recovered from a female donor with ankylosing spondylitis or in good health (not recorded which). The receptor chain draws on TRBV20-1 and TRBJ2-2; the D gene is perhaps TRBD1 or TRBD2, each of them matching over 5 bases. Sequenced: blood, either unsorted or a sorted T cell fraction (not recorded which). The DNA is as follows: TGCAGTGCTCCCCGGGAAGGGGCCGGGGAGCTGTTTTTT. It translates to CSAPREGAGELFF.